This T cell receptor (beta chain) was sequenced in a study of blood T cells in healthy people across ages. Using a J-beta primer mix together with a sample-barcoded 5' primer, a second PCR was run for about 7 to 12 cycles. TCRdb re-called the 5' RACE reads with MiXCR, one entry per CDR3 protein. The sample records some 710,000 distinct CDR3 sequences, less than 60% being singletons. V lost 9 bases and J lost 7, with 19 bases in between. The CDR3 consists of 15 residues. The germline V gene has CDR1 SNHLY and CDR2 FYNNEI. The source material was blood. The TCR was taken from an elderly man in good health. This chain connects TRBV2 to TRBJ1-6; perhaps TRBD1 as D (6 bases). The CDR3 is CASSRGHRSNSPLHF. The CDR3 coding sequence is TGTGCCAGTAGTCGGGGGCACCGTTCAAATTCACCCCTCCACTTT.